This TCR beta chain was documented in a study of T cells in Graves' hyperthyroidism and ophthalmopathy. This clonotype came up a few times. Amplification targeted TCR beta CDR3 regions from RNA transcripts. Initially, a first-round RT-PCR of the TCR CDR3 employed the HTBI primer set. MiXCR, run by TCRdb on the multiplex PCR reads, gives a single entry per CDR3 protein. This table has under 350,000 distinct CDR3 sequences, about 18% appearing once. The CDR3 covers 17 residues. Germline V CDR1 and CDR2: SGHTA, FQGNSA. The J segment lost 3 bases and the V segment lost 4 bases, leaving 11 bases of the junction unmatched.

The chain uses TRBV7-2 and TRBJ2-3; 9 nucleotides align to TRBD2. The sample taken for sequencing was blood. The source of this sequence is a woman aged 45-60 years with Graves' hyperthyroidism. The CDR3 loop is CASSSTPPSGGTDTQYF. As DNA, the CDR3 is TGTGCCAGCAGCTCTACCCCCCCCAGCGGGGGGACAGATACGCAGTATTTT.